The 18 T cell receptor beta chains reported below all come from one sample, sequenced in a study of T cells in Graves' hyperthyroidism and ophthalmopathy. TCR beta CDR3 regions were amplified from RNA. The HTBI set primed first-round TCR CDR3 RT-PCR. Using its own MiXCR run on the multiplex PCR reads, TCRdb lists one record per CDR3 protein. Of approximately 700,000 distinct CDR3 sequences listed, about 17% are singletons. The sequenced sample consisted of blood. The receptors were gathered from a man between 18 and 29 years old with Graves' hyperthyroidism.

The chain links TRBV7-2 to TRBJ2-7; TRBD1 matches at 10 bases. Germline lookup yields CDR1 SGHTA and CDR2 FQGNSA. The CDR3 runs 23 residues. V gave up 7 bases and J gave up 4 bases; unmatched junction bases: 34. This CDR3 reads CASNSRFPPPPRDRGGFWYEQYF. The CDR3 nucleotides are TGTGCCAGCAATTCCCGATTTCCACCCCCGCCCCGGGACAGGGGCGGATTTTGGTACGAGCAGTACTTC.

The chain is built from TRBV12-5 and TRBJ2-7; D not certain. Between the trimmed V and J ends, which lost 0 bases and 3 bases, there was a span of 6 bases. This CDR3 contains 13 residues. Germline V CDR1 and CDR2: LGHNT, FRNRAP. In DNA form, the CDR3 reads TGTGCTAGTGGTTTGGTACCACACTACGAGCAGTACTTC. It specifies CASGLVPHYEQYF.

This CDR3 reads CASSQLAGGIYSPLHF. CDR3 nucleotide sequence: TGCGCCAGCAGCCAACTGGCAGGGGGGATTTATTCACCCCTCCACTTT. This chain links TRBV4-1 with TRBJ1-6, with 7 bases fitting TRBD1. The CDR3 length is 16 residues. The germline V gene has CDR1 MGHRA and CDR2 YSYEKL. V trimming: 2 bases; J trimming: 8 bases; junction bases outside the gene matches: 9.

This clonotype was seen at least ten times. The CDR3, as DNA: TGCAGTGCTAGAGTCTTAGGGTCTGACTACGAGCAGTACTTC. It specifies CSARVLGSDYEQYF. The chain joins TRBV20-1 to TRBJ2-7, with unresolved D. The CDR3 sequence is 14 residues long. The germline CDR1 and CDR2 sequences are DFQATT and SNEGSKA (reference sequence). V was trimmed by 1 base and J by 3 bases, leaving 13 bases between them.

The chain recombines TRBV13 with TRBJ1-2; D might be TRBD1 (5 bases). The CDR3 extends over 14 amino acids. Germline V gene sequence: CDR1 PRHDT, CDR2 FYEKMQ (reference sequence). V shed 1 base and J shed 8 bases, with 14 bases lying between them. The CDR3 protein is CASSLAGEAGGYTF. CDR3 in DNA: TGTGCCAGCAGCTTAGCGGGGGAGGCCGGCGGCTACACCTTC.

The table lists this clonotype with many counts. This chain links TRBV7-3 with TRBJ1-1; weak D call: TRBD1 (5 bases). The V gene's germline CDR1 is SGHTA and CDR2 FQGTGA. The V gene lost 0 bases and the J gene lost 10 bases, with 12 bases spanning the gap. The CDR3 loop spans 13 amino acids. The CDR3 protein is CASSLTIQGPAFF. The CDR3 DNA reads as TGTGCCAGCAGCTTAACGATTCAGGGACCAGCTTTCTTT.

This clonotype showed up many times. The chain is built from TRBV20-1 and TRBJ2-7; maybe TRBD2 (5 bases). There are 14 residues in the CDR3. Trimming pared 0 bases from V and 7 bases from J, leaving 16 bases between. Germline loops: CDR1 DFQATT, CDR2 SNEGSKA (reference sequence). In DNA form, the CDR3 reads TGCAGTGCTAGAGAAGCGGCCCTCCTTGGGGAGCAGTACTTC. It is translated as CSAREAALLGEQYF.

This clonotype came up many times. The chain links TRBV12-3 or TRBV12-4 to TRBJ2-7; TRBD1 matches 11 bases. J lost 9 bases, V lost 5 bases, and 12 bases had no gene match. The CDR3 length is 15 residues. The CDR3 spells CASSPRGQGEVAQYF. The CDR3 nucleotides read TGTGCCAGCAGTCCCAGGGGACAGGGGGAGGTGGCGCAGTACTTC.

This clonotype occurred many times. The CDR3 DNA reads as TGTGCCAGCAGATGGGGACAGTTAAACACTGAAGCTTTCTTT. This gives the protein CASRWGQLNTEAFF. The chain combines TRBV12-3 or TRBV12-4 with TRBJ1-1; 7 nucleotides match TRBD1. V lost 6 bases to trimming and J lost 2 bases; unmatched junction nucleotides: 6. CDR3 size: 14 residues.

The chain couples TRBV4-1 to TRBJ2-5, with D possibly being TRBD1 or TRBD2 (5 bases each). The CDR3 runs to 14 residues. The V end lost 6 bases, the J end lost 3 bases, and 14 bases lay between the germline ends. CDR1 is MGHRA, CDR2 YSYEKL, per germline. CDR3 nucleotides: TGCGCCAGCAGGCGCGTCGGGACCAAAGAGACCCAGTACTTC. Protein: CASRRVGTKETQYF.

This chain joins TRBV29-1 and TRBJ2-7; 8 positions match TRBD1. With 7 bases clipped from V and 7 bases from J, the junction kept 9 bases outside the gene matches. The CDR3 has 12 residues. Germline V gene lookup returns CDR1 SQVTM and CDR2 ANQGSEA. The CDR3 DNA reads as TGCAGCGCCACAGGGGGTCGCCGTGAGCAGTACTTC. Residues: CSATGGRREQYF.

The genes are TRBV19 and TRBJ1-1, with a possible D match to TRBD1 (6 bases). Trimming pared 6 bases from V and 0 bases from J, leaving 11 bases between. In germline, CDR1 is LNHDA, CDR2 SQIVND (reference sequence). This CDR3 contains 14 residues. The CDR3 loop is CASRSGDMNTEAFF. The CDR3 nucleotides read TGTGCCAGTAGATCGGGGGACATGAACACTGAAGCTTTCTTT.

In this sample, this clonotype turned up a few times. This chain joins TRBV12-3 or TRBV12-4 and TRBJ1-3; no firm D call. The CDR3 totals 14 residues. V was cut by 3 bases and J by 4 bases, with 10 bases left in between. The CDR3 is CASSFRQTGNTIYF. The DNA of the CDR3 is TGTGCCAGCAGTTTCAGGCAGACAGGAAACACCATATATTTT.

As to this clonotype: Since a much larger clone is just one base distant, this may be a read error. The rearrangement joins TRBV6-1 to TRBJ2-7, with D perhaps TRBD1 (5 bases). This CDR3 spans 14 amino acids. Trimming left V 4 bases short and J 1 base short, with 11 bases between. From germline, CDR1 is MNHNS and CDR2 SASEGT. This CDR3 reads CASSGVRGSYEQYF. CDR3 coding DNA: TGTGCCAGCAGTGGAGTTAGGGGATCCTACGAGCAGTACTTC.

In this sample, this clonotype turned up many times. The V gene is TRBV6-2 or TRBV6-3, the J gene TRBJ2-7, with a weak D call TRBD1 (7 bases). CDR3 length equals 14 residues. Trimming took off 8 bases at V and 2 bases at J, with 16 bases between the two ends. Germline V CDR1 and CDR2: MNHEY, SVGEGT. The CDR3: CASRLRGTAYEQYF. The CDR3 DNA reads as TGTGCCAGCCGATTACGCGGGACAGCCTACGAGCAGTACTTC.

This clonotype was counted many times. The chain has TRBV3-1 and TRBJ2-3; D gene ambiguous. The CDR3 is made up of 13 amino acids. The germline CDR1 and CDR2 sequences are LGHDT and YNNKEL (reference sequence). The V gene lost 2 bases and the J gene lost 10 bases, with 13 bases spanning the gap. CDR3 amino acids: CASSQQTGVAQYF. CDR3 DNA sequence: TGTGCCAGCAGCCAACAGACTGGGGTTGCGCAGTATTTT.

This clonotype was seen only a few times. For the CDR3, the DNA is TGTGCCAGCAGTTTCAAGCGGGGGGGGCACTACGAGCAGTACTTC. Encoded protein: CASSFKRGGHYEQYF. V gene TRBV27 combines with J gene TRBJ2-7; 10 bases align to TRBD2. The V gene's germline CDR1 is MNHEY and CDR2 SMNVEV (reference sequence). The CDR3 consists of 15 residues. The trim removed 3 bases at V and 3 bases at J, leaving 5 bases unmatched.

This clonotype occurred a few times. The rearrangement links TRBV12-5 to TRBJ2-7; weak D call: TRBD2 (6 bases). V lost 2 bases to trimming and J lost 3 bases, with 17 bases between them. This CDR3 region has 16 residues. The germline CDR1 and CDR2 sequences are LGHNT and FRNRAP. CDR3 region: CASGLISGRDNYEQYF. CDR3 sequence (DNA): TGTGCTAGTGGTTTGATTAGCGGCCGCGATAACTACGAGCAGTACTTC.